The 17 T cell receptor beta chains listed next were all sequenced from one sample in a study. Using its own MiXCR run on the RT-PCR reads, TCRdb lists one record per CDR3 protein. The sample lists about 680,000 distinct CDR3 sequences; around 14% were seen once. The specimen sequenced was memory CD4+ T cells from blood. Receptors were obtained from a female donor in good health, serving as a healthy control.

The CDR3 protein is CASSLEGRFYGYTF. The CDR3 region has the DNA TGTGCCAGCAGCTTAGAGGGCAGATTTTATGGCTACACCTTC. V is TRBV7-9 and J is TRBJ1-2; D call uncertain. This CDR3 is built from 14 residues. Germline V gene lookup returns CDR1 SEHNR and CDR2 FQNEAQ (reference sequence). With 1 base removed from V and 5 bases from J, the gap between germline ends came to 11 bases. Supplemented by reference TRBV7-9 and TRBJ1-2, the full variable domain reads DTGVSQNPRHKITKRGQNVTFRCDPISEHNRLYWYRQTLGQGPEFLTYFQNEAQLEKSRLLSDRFSAERPKGSFSTLEIQRTEQGDSAMYLCASSLEGRFYGYTFGSGTRLTVV.

This clonotype showed up many times. The CDR3 DNA is TGCAGTGCTAGGATCAGGGGGCGGTACTACGAGCAGTACTTC. Translation: CSARIRGRYYEQYF. V and J are TRBV20-1 and TRBJ2-7; 8 positions match TRBD1. V shed 3 bases, J shed 3 bases, and the junction held 7 bases outside the gene matches. CDR1 and CDR2 from the germline V gene are DFQATT and SNEGSKA (reference sequence). This CDR3 comprises 14 residues.

The rearrangement uses TRBV20-1 and TRBJ1-5; weak D call: TRBD1 (5 bases). Germline CDR1 and CDR2: DFQATT and SNEGSKA (reference sequence). V gave up 2 bases and J gave up 5 bases, with 19 bases separating them. CDR3 size: 16 residues. CDR3 amino acids: CSARKMGVGGYQPQHF. DNA of the CDR3: TGCAGTGCTAGAAAGATGGGGGTGGGGGGGTATCAGCCCCAGCATTTT.

The V and J genes are TRBV20-1 and TRBJ2-1; D is unclear. CDR1 is DFQATT, CDR2 SNEGSKA, per germline (reference sequence). With 0 bases removed from V and 0 bases from J, the gap between germline ends came to 15 bases. The CDR3 is 17 residues long. The DNA of the CDR3 is TGCAGTGCTAGAGATCGGTTAGGGTTGAGCTCCTACAATGAGCAGTTCTTC. It specifies CSARDRLGLSSYNEQFF.

This clonotype showed up just a few times. The V and J genes are TRBV20-1 and TRBJ2-7; 9 bases map to TRBD1. CDR1 and CDR2 (germline): DFQATT, SNEGSKA (reference sequence). With 0 bases clipped from V and 0 bases from J, the junction kept 9 bases outside the gene matches. This CDR3 comprises 17 residues. The CDR3 coding sequence is TGCAGTGCTAGAGAGAACATGGGACAGGGACTCTCCTACGAGCAGTACTTC. Protein product: CSARENMGQGLSYEQYF.

This rearrangement joins TRBV3-1 to TRBJ1-2; TRBD1 might be the D (5 bases). The CDR3 has 14 amino acids. Germline CDR1 and CDR2: LGHDT and YNNKEL (reference sequence). The V end was cut by 4 bases, the J end by 4 bases, with 13 bases between. The CDR3 nucleotides are TGTGCCAGCAGCCTTGGGGGAGCTGGCTATGGCTACACCTTC. Its protein product is CASSLGGAGYGYTF.

The chain joins TRBV3-1 to TRBJ1-1; D ambiguous. The CDR3 has 13 amino acids. The V and J ends lost 2 bases and 1 base respectively, with 5 bases between them. The germline V gene encodes CDR1 LGHDT and CDR2 YNNKEL (reference sequence). CDR3 protein: CASSQPQNTEAFF. CDR3 coding DNA: TGTGCCAGCAGCCAACCACAGAACACTGAAGCTTTCTTT. The whole variable domain, remainder taken from reference TRBV3-1 and TRBJ1-1, is DTAVSQTPKYLVTQMGNDKSIKCEQNLGHDTMYWYKQDSKKFLKIMFSYNNKELIINETVPNRFSPKSPDKAHLNLHINSLELGDSAVYFCASSQPQNTEAFFGQGTRLTVV.

The J gene is TRBJ1-4, the V gene TRBV20-1; D is unclear. CDR1 and CDR2 (germline): DFQATT, SNEGSKA (reference sequence). The ends were cut back, 0 bases at V and 7 bases at J, with 12 bases in the middle. The CDR3 consists of 14 residues. This CDR3 reads CSARDSRWGEKLFF. Here the CDR3 DNA reads TGCAGTGCTAGAGACAGTCGATGGGGTGAAAAACTGTTTTTT.

This clonotype was seen many times. The chain carries TRBV29-1 and TRBJ2-7; 12 bases match TRBD2. The CDR3 totals 14 residues. V lost 6 bases and J lost 9; bases outside the gene matches: 12. Germline CDR1 reads SQVTM; CDR2 reads ANQGSEA. The chain's CDR3 is CSVHTLAGGSGQYF. The CDR3 DNA reads as TGCAGCGTGCACACCCTAGCGGGAGGGTCAGGGCAGTACTTC.

V gene TRBV18 combines with J gene TRBJ1-3, with D unclear. The V end was cut by 4 bases, the J end by 4 bases, with 8 bases between. This CDR3 spans 13 amino acids. Germline CDR1 reads KGHSH; CDR2 reads LQKENI. The CDR3 DNA sequence: TGTGCCAGCTCACGAGAGGAGGGAAACACCATATATTTT. This sequence encodes CASSREEGNTIYF.

The chain couples TRBV12-3 or TRBV12-4 to TRBJ1-2; D perhaps matches TRBD1 (6 bases). Trimming left V 6 bases short and J 7 bases short, with 27 bases between. This CDR3 has 17 amino acids. In DNA form, the CDR3 reads TGTGCCAGCAGCCCTGGGACTAGCGGGGGGGCGTTGGGTGGCTACACCTTC. Its protein product is CASSPGTSGGALGGYTF.

The V gene is TRBV7-2, the J gene TRBJ2-7, with 8 nucleotides matching TRBD2. Trimming took 1 base from V and 5 from J; bases not matched to a gene: 7. The CDR3 is 15 residues long. CDR1 is SGHTA, CDR2 FQGNSA, per germline. The DNA of the CDR3 is TGTGCCAGCAGCTTAGTGGTCCGGGGGGGGCACGAGCAGTACTTC. Amino acid sequence: CASSLVVRGGHEQYF.

With respect to this clonotype: A much larger clone is a single base away; this may be a read error. The CDR3 DNA is TGCGCCAGCAGCCCCGGGACAGATGGAAGTGAAGCTATCTTT. Translation gives CASSPGTDGSEAIF. The chain couples TRBV5-1 to TRBJ1-1, with 7 bases lining up with TRBD1. The CDR3 consists of 14 residues. The germline V gene encodes CDR1 SGHRS and CDR2 YFSETQ. The full variable domain, in which reference TRBV5-1 and TRBJ1-1 provide the parts outside the CDR3, is KAGVTQTPRYLIKTRGQQVTLSCSPISGHRSVSWYQQTPGQGLQFLFEYFSETQRNKGNFPGRFSGRQFSNSRSEMNVSTLELGDSALYLCASSPGTDGSEAIFGQGTRLTVV.

This clonotype appeared a few times. V and J are TRBV28 and TRBJ2-1; D is unresolved. The CDR3 is made up of 10 amino acids. The germline gives CDR1 MDHEN, CDR2 SYDVKM. Between the trimmed V and J ends, which lost 5 bases and 8 bases, there was a span of 4 bases. CDR3 residues: CASSKYEQFF. CDR3 DNA: TGTGCCAGCAGTAAATATGAGCAGTTCTTC.

This clonotype occurred many times. The gene calls are TRBV20-1 and TRBJ2-7; TRBD2 aligns across 10 bases. Germline CDR1 reads DFQATT; CDR2 reads SNEGSKA (reference sequence). This CDR3 contains 17 residues. Germline trimming cut 6 bases from V and 6 bases from J; bases unmatched to any gene: 20. The CDR3 region is CSALIQREGRWDAEQYF. The CDR3 nucleotides read TGCAGTGCCCTGATCCAGCGGGAGGGCCGTTGGGATGCCGAGCAGTACTTC.

This clonotype was picked up many times. The chain is built from TRBV5-5 and TRBJ2-1, with TRBD1 as a possible D gene (7 bases). From germline, CDR1 is SGHKS and CDR2 YYEKEE (reference sequence). V was trimmed by 3 bases and J by 0 bases, leaving 13 bases between them. The CDR3 totals 16 residues. CDR3 loop: CASSSIQGGSYNEQFF. CDR3 bases: TGTGCCAGCAGCTCCATTCAGGGGGGCTCCTACAATGAGCAGTTCTTC.

This clonotype was detected many times. The V and J genes are TRBV6-6 and TRBJ2-7, with a possible D match to TRBD1 (5 bases). V gave up 0 bases and J gave up 8 bases, with 14 bases separating them. The CDR3 runs to 14 residues. CDR1 is MNHNY, CDR2 SVGAGI, per germline (reference sequence). The CDR3 loop is CASSYSSQGSQQYF. The CDR3 coding sequence is TGTGCCAGCAGTTACTCGAGTCAGGGAAGTCAGCAGTACTTC.